Presented here are 14 T cell receptor beta chains from one specimen sequenced in a study of OX40 agonist ivuxolimab in advanced cancers. TCRdb's table, derived via immunoSEQ multiplex PCR, lists solely in-frame clones and lacks some. The sample holds 77,000 or so clones, roughly 80% seen once. Specimen: CD4+ or CD8+ T cells sorted from blood, collected in a trial of the OX40 agonist ivuxolimab. These receptors came from an adult with an advanced solid tumor such as melanoma, head and neck, liver or kidney cancer.

This clone came up once. The chain links TRBV7-2 to TRBJ2-7, with 12 bases aligning to TRBD2. Germline V CDR1 and CDR2: SGHTA, FQGNSA. The CDR3 is 17 residues long. Trimming at V came to 0 bases and at J to 3 bases, leaving 6 bases not matched to a gene. CDR3 loop: CASSLARTSGIGYEQYF. CDR3 in DNA: TGTGCCAGCAGCTTAGCGAGGACTAGCGGGATAGGCTACGAGCAGTACTTC.

The chain has TRBV7-9 and TRBJ2-1; 15 positions agree with TRBD2. In germline, CDR1 is SEHNR, CDR2 FQNEAQ (reference sequence). The length of the CDR3 is 18 residues. The trim removed 5 bases at V and 4 bases at J, leaving 9 bases unmatched. The CDR3 nucleotides read TGTGCCAGCAGCCCCCGGACTAGCGGGAGGGCCTCGTACAATGAGCAGTTCTTC. Its translation is CASSPRTSGRASYNEQFF. The complete variable domain, with remaining parts taken from reference TRBV7-9 and TRBJ2-1, reads DTGVSQNPRHKITKRGQNVTFRCDPISEHNRLYWYRQTLGQGPEFLTYFQNEAQLEKSRLLSDRFSAERPKGSFSTLEIQRTEQGDSAMYLCASSPRTSGRASYNEQFFGPGTRLTVL.

The chain uses TRBV5-1 and TRBJ1-6, with D hard to call. The CDR3 is made up of 16 amino acids. The germline V and J ends were trimmed by 0 bases and 6 bases, with 13 bases remaining between them. CDR1 SGHRS and CDR2 YFSETQ come from the germline V gene. The CDR3 spells CASSLAGSTSNSPLHF. In DNA form, the CDR3 reads TGCGCCAGCAGCTTGGCCGGGAGCACGAGTAATTCACCCCTCCACTTT.

This clone was seen once. The genes are TRBV9 and TRBJ2-3, with 7 nucleotides matching TRBD1. V lost 0 bases to trimming and J lost 4 bases; unmatched junction nucleotides: 8. Germline loops: CDR1 SGDLS, CDR2 YYNGEE. CDR3 length: 16 residues. The CDR3 loop is CASSVVAGDRSDTQYF. The CDR3 nucleotides are TGTGCCAGCAGCGTAGTTGCCGGGGACAGATCAGATACGCAGTATTTT.

This rearrangement joins TRBV5-4 to TRBJ1-2, with 7 bases lining up with TRBD1. The CDR3 loop spans 14 amino acids. Germline CDR1 SGHNT, CDR2 YYREEE (reference sequence). After removal of 3 bases from V and 4 bases from J, the junction contained 6 bases not matched to a gene. The DNA of the CDR3 is TGTGCCAGCAGCTCTCCCGGGACAGTCTATGGCTACACCTTC. This encodes CASSSPGTVYGYTF. Full variable domain (remainder filled in from reference TRBV5-4 and TRBJ1-2): ETGVTQSPTHLIKTRGQQVTLRCSSQSGHNTVSWYQQALGQGPQFIFQYYREEENGRGNFPPRFSGLQFPNYSSELNVNALELDDSALYLCASSSPGTVYGYTFGSGTRLTVV.

This chain uses TRBV4-3 with TRBJ2-1; 8 bases agree with TRBD2. The germline V gene encodes CDR1 LGHNA and CDR2 YSLEER. Trimming removed 0 bases from V and 3 bases from J; junction bases left unmatched: 7. CDR3 length: 17 amino acids. CDR3 in DNA: TGCGCCAGCAGCCAAGATCTCGGTAGCGGGAACTACAATGAGCAGTTCTTC. Amino acid sequence: CASSQDLGSGNYNEQFF.

CDR3 sequence (DNA): TGTGCCAGCAGTGAATTGGCAGGTGGAAACACCATATATTTT. This translates into CASSELAGGNTIYF. The rearrangement uses TRBV6-1 and TRBJ1-3; the D is unclear. There are 14 residues in the CDR3. V was clipped by 2 bases and J by 3 bases, with 8 bases between them. Germline assignment: CDR1 MNHNS and CDR2 SASEGT.

V usage is TRBV7-9 and J usage is TRBJ1-1, with no clear D. Germline V gene sequence: CDR1 SEHNR, CDR2 FQNEAQ (reference sequence). V was pared by 1 base and J by 7 bases, with 13 bases between. The CDR3 runs 14 residues. DNA of the CDR3: TGTGCCAGCAGCTTAGAGGCCAGAGAAGGTGAAGCTTTCTTT. Translating gives CASSLEAREGEAFF. The complete variable domain, with remaining parts taken from reference TRBV7-9 and TRBJ1-1, reads DTGVSQNPRHKITKRGQNVTFRCDPISEHNRLYWYRQTLGQGPEFLTYFQNEAQLEKSRLLSDRFSAERPKGSFSTLEIQRTEQGDSAMYLCASSLEAREGEAFFGQGTRLTVV.

The genes are TRBV15 and TRBJ1-1; D might be TRBD1 (6 bases). This CDR3 region has 16 residues. From germline, CDR1 is LNHNV and CDR2 YYDKDF (reference sequence). The V gene lost 8 bases and the J gene lost 4 bases, with 23 bases spanning the gap. The CDR3 loop reads CATRVQGGLLSTEAFF. CDR3 in DNA: TGTGCCACCCGGGTACAGGGTGGATTATTGAGCACTGAAGCTTTCTTT.

The rearrangement uses TRBV15 and TRBJ2-3; TRBD2 agrees at 8 bases. V lost 5 bases and J lost 4; bases outside the gene matches: 11. The CDR3 spans 16 residues. The germline V gene encodes CDR1 LNHNV and CDR2 YYDKDF (reference sequence). CDR3 residues: CATSSRAGDGADTQYF. The CDR3, as DNA: TGTGCCACCAGCTCGCGAGCGGGAGACGGGGCAGATACGCAGTATTTT.

The rearrangement uses TRBV6-1 and TRBJ1-4; TRBD1 agrees at 8 bases. CDR3 length equals 14 residues. Germline loops: CDR1 MNHNS, CDR2 SASEGT. Trimming removed 6 bases from V and 8 bases from J; junction bases left unmatched: 8. CDR3 nucleotides: TGTGCCAGCAGGCGGGACAGGTGGGCGGAAAAACTGTTTTTT. Its protein product is CASRRDRWAEKLFF.

V usage is TRBV28 and J usage is TRBJ2-1; the match to TRBD2 covers 12 bases. Germline CDR1 is MDHEN and CDR2 is SYDVKM. V shed 3 bases, J shed 3 bases, and the junction held 6 bases outside the gene matches. The CDR3 loop spans 17 amino acids. CDR3 in amino acids: CASSFGLAGKGYNEQFF. The CDR3 region has the DNA TGTGCCAGCAGTTTTGGACTAGCGGGAAAGGGCTACAATGAGCAGTTCTTC.

The chain is built from TRBV5-6 and TRBJ1-6; no reliable D call. Trimming took off 2 bases at V and 7 bases at J, with 13 bases between the two ends. CDR1 and CDR2 from the germline V gene are SGHDT and YYEEEE. CDR3 size: 15 residues. The CDR3 coding sequence is TGTGCCAGCAGCTTACATGGACTGACAAATTCACCCCTCCACTTT. This codes for CASSLHGLTNSPLHF.

This chain uses TRBV5-5 with TRBJ2-2; 9 nucleotides match TRBD2. CDR3 length: 17 residues. V trimming: 1 base; J trimming: 5 bases; junction bases outside the gene matches: 9. Germline V lookup: CDR1 SGHKS, CDR2 YYEKEE (reference sequence). For the CDR3, the DNA is TGTGCCAGCAGCTTGAGGTCTAGCGGGGCGGAGACCGGGGAGCTGTTTTTT. It yields the protein CASSLRSSGAETGELFF. Full variable domain (outside the CDR3, taken from reference TRBV5-5 and TRBJ2-2): DAGVTQSPTHLIKTRGQQVTLRCSPISGHKSVSWYQQVLGQGPQFIFQYYEKEERGRGNFPDRFSARQFPNYSSELNVNALLLGDSALYLCASSLRSSGAETGELFFGEGSRLTVL.